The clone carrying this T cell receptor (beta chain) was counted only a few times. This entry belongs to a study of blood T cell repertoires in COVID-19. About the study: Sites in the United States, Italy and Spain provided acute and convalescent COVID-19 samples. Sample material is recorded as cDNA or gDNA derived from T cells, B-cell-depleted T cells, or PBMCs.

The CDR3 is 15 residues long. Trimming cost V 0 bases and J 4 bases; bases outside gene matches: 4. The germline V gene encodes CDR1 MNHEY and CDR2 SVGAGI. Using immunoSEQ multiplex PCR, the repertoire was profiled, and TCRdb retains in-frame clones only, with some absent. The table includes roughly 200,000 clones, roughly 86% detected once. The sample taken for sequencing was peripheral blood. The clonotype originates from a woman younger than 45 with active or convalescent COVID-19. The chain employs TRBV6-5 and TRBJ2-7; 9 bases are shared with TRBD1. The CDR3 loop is CASSYSGTGFYEQYF. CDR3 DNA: TGTGCCAGCAGTTACTCAGGGACAGGGTTTTACGAGCAGTACTTC.